Listed here are 23 T cell receptor beta chains from one sample, sequenced in a study of cytomegalovirus exposure and HLA in healthy donors. The PCR contained 60 Vbeta and 13 Jbeta primers. Method: immunoSEQ multiplex PCR; TCRdb's copy keeps in-frame clones and lacks some. The table has some 96,000 clones, about 75% seen once. The specimen sequenced was PBMCs. Receptor source: a middle-aged man in good health and CMV-seropositive.

The rearrangement uses TRBV4-1 and TRBJ1-4; 9 nucleotides line up with TRBD1. After removal of 4 bases from V and 7 bases from J, the junction contained 7 bases not matched to a gene. CDR3 length: 15 amino acids. Germline V lookup: CDR1 MGHRA, CDR2 YSYEKL. CDR3 nucleotide sequence: TGCGCCAGCAGCCGCCAGGGACAGGGTGGTGAAAAACTGTTTTTT. Residues: CASSRQGQGGEKLFF.

The V gene is TRBV9, the J gene TRBJ2-7, with 11 bases fitting TRBD2. CDR1 and CDR2 (germline): SGDLS, YYNGEE. This CDR3 is built from 15 residues. V lost 0 bases, J lost 3 bases, and 2 bases stayed unmatched. CDR3 sequence reads: CASSVALAGVYEQYF. The CDR3 coding sequence is TGTGCCAGCAGCGTAGCACTAGCGGGAGTCTACGAGCAGTACTTC.

The chain uses TRBV20-1 and TRBJ2-1; D is unresolved. The V gene's germline CDR1 is DFQATT and CDR2 SNEGSKA (reference sequence). The CDR3 is 11 amino acids. Trimming pared 1 base from V and 7 bases from J, leaving 5 bases between. CDR3 nucleotide sequence: TGCAGTGCTAGAGCGAGGAATGAGCAGTTCTTC. Translated, it gives CSARARNEQFF.

The chain uses TRBV28 and TRBJ2-7; the D gene is possibly TRBD1 (6 bases). The V gene lost 6 bases and the J gene lost 2 bases, with 8 bases spanning the gap. The CDR3 extends over 12 amino acids. CDR1 is MDHEN, CDR2 SYDVKM, per germline. CDR3 protein: CASRDSPYEQYF. The CDR3 DNA reads as TGTGCCAGCAGGGACAGTCCCTACGAGCAGTACTTC.

This clone has a single count. The rearrangement links TRBV9 to TRBJ1-1; tentatively, D is TRBD1 (5 bases). Germline CDR1 is SGDLS and CDR2 is YYNGEE. V dropped 3 bases and J dropped 8 bases, with 11 bases sitting between them. CDR3 length equals 12 residues. The CDR3 region has the DNA TGTGCCAGCAGCGACGACAGCGGGGAAGCTTTCTTT. Translation gives CASSDDSGEAFF.

Concerning this clone itself: One end of the junction varies from germline; a read error may be responsible. The CDR3 bases are TGCGCCAGCAGTCAACTAGCGGGGGGGGCGGAGACCCAGTACTTC. It yields the protein CASSQLAGGAETQYF. The chain combines TRBV5-6 with TRBJ2-5, with 13 nucleotides matching TRBD2. The CDR3 totals 15 residues. Looked up from germline, CDR1 is SGHDT and CDR2 is YYEEEE.

The chain couples TRBV5-4 to TRBJ2-7; possibly TRBD1 for D (6 bases). The CDR3 length is 15 residues. Germline CDR1 is SGHNT and CDR2 is YYREEE (reference sequence). V lost 4 bases and J lost 3, with 17 bases in between. The CDR3 DNA sequence: TGTGCCAGCAGCCCGCCAGCAGGGGCCAACTACGAGCAGTACTTC. Translated, it gives CASSPPAGANYEQYF.

The chain links TRBV25-1 to TRBJ1-2, with 9 positions matching TRBD1. Trimming cost V 5 bases and J 4 bases; bases outside gene matches: 2. The V gene's germline CDR1 is MGHDK and CDR2 SYGVNS. The CDR3 runs 13 residues. As DNA, the CDR3 is TGTGCCAGCAGTCTGGGACAGGGCTATGGCTACACCTTC. It codes for CASSLGQGYGYTF.

The chain has TRBV14 and TRBJ2-1; possible D gene TRBD2, 5 bases. V dropped 4 bases and J dropped 6 bases, with 10 bases sitting between them. Per the germline V gene, CDR1 is SGHDN and CDR2 is FVKESK. This CDR3 has 13 amino acids. CDR3 DNA sequence: TGTGCCAGCAGCCCTACTCGGGGCAATGAGCAGTTCTTC. The encoded protein is CASSPTRGNEQFF.

A few counts support this clone. The gene calls are TRBV5-1 and TRBJ1-3, with D perhaps TRBD1 (5 bases). The CDR3 is 14 residues long. CDR1 is SGHRS and CDR2 is YFSETQ in the germline V gene. V dropped 6 bases and J dropped 2 bases, with 12 bases sitting between them. The CDR3 DNA sequence: TGCGCCAGCATGGCGGGGCAGACTGGAAACACCATATATTTT. Translated, it gives CASMAGQTGNTIYF.

This chain links TRBV5-8 with TRBJ2-5, with a weak D call TRBD1 (6 bases). Germline loops: CDR1 SGHTS, CDR2 YDEGEE. Trimming shortened V by 1 base and J by 4 bases, and 11 bases separated the two germline ends. The CDR3 has 14 residues. DNA for the CDR3: TGTGCCAGCAGCTTGAAGGGGGTCCCAGAGACCCAGTACTTC. Translated, it gives CASSLKGVPETQYF.

For the CDR3, the DNA is TGTGCCAGCACCCTACAGGGGGCCACTGAAGCTTTCTTT. Protein product: CASTLQGATEAFF. The genes are TRBV7-9 and TRBJ1-1; 9 bases map to TRBD1. V shed 7 bases and J 4 bases; nucleotides not matched to a gene: 4. The CDR3 runs to 13 residues. From germline, CDR1 is SEHNR and CDR2 FQNEAQ (reference sequence).

Concerning this clone: The same CDR3 arises from other DNA sequences in this sample as well. The chain carries TRBV28 and TRBJ2-7, with TRBD1 identical over 8 bases. Trimming removed 6 bases from V and 2 bases from J; junction bases left unmatched: 6. Germline V lookup: CDR1 MDHEN, CDR2 SYDVKM. CDR3 length: 14 amino acids. In DNA form, the CDR3 reads TGTGCCAGCAGGCGACAGGGGATTACCTACGAGCAGTACTTC. Its protein is CASRRQGITYEQYF.

This sequence joins TRBV29-1 and TRBJ1-5, with D hard to call. V dropped 0 bases and J dropped 7 bases, with 10 bases sitting between them. Germline CDR1 and CDR2: SQVTM and ANQGSEA. This CDR3 is 13 amino acids long. The CDR3 loop reads CSVEEGSGQPQHF. The CDR3 nucleotides are TGCAGCGTTGAAGAGGGTTCGGGGCAGCCCCAGCATTTT.

The chain employs TRBV7-9 and TRBJ2-2; no firm D call. Germline V lookup: CDR1 SEHNR, CDR2 FQNEAQ (reference sequence). The ends were cut back, 8 bases at V and 1 base at J, with 11 bases in the middle. CDR3 length: 14 residues. CDR3 in DNA: TGTGCCAGCCGCCCCGACTTGAACACCGGGGAGCTGTTTTTT. Protein sequence: CASRPDLNTGELFF.

This clone appeared a few times. The chain carries TRBV5-4 and TRBJ2-6, with a possible D match to TRBD2 (6 bases). This CDR3 contains 17 residues. Germline CDR1 SGHNT, CDR2 YYREEE (reference sequence). The V end lost 3 bases, the J end lost 2 bases, and 15 bases lay between the germline ends. Here the CDR3 DNA reads TGTGCCAGCAGCTCCTCCCATGGGGGGACTGGGGCCAACGTCCTGACTTTC. Amino acid sequence: CASSSSHGGTGANVLTF.

The rearrangement links TRBV25-1 to TRBJ1-2; 9 positions match TRBD1. The CDR3 is 15 residues long. The V gene end was trimmed by 6 bases and the J gene end by 3 bases; junction bases not matched to a gene: 8. Per germline, CDR1 MGHDK and CDR2 SYGVNS. The CDR3, as DNA: TGTGCCAGCAGAGAACAGGGGGCATACGACTATGGCTACACCTTC. Its protein product is CASREQGAYDYGYTF.

This chain joins TRBV9 and TRBJ2-5; D gene unclear. The last part of the DNA fits TRBJ2-7 better; the J call may be wrong. The CDR3 runs 15 residues. Germline CDR1 and CDR2: SGDLS and YYNGEE. CDR3 in DNA: TGTGCCAGCAGCTCTACAGCTAACCCTTCCTACGAGCAGTACTTC. This encodes CASSSTANPSYEQYF.

The V gene is TRBV4-1, the J gene TRBJ2-7, with D hard to call. The CDR3 spans 15 residues. Germline CDR1 MGHRA, CDR2 YSYEKL. Trimming cost V 0 bases and J 2 bases, with 11 bases left between them. CDR3 nucleotides: TGCGCCAGCAGCCAAGATTCGCGCTCTGCCTACGAGCAGTACTTC. This translates into CASSQDSRSAYEQYF.

The V call is TRBV6-1, the J call TRBJ2-7, with D perhaps TRBD1 (5 bases). The length of the CDR3 is 13 residues. Trimming shortened V by 7 bases and J by 2 bases, and 12 bases separated the two germline ends. CDR1 and CDR2 (germline): MNHNS, SASEGT. The DNA of the CDR3 is TGTGCCAGCATGACCAGGGTAGCCTACGAGCAGTACTTC. Translation gives CASMTRVAYEQYF.

The chain uses TRBV5-4 and TRBJ2-3; no clear D gene. This CDR3 contains 12 residues. Trimming removed 2 bases from V and 2 bases from J, with 3 bases in between. The germline gives CDR1 SGHNT, CDR2 YYREEE (reference sequence). The CDR3 region is CASSLHTDTQYF. The CDR3 coding sequence is TGTGCCAGCAGCTTACACACAGATACGCAGTATTTT.

The chain joins TRBV7-3 to TRBJ2-3, with 7 bases identical to TRBD2. Unmatched junction bases numbered 10, after V lost 4 bases and J lost 0 bases. In germline, CDR1 is SGHTA, CDR2 FQGTGA. The CDR3 contains 17 residues. DNA for the CDR3: TGTGCCAGCAGCTCGATCCCTTCTAGCGGAAGCACAGATACGCAGTATTTT. It specifies CASSSIPSSGSTDTQYF.

With regard to this clone: One junction end does not reproduce the germline sequence, and a read error may be involved. The gene calls are TRBV7-7 and TRBJ2-7; D not resolved. CDR1 and CDR2 (germline): SSHAT, FNYEAQ (reference sequence). The CDR3 has 12 residues. The CDR3 DNA reads TGTGCTAGCAGCTCACAGCTGGGCGAGCAGTACTTC. Translating it yields CASSSQLGEQYF.